This TCR beta chain was obtained from a study of response to subunit inactivated influenza vaccine. Overall study results and limits: It was the authors' suggestion that each seasonal influenza vaccination recruits few new T cells.

Via MiXCR, TCRdb re-called the RT-PCR reads, giving one row per CDR3 protein. The profile shows around 710,000 distinct CDR3 sequences, approximately 15% of them singletons. Germline lookup yields CDR1 SNHLY and CDR2 FYNNEI. This CDR3 is 16 amino acids long. Trimming removed 4 bases from V and 5 bases from J, with 15 bases in between. Regarding this clonotype: The antigen remains undetermined.

This sequence originates from a man aged 50 or older who received an inactivated influenza vaccine. Sequenced here: PBMCs from blood, sampled roughly 15 days before vaccination. This chain connects TRBV2 to TRBJ2-6; D remains ambiguous. CDR3 sequence: CASSGSPGPWANVLTF. CDR3 sequence (DNA): TGTGCCAGCAGTGGATCCCCGGGCCCTTGGGCCAACGTCCTGACTTTC.